This passage covers 8 T cell receptor beta chains from one sample sequenced in a study of spatial heterogeneity in lung cancer (dated by TCRdb to about 2019). The sample's time point label is to be understood as: sample taken at primary tumor resection. General findings and caveats noted by the study authors: A correlation was observed between the number of expanded intratumoral alpha and beta TCRs and the tumor nonsynonymous mutation count.

Antigens for these TCRs are unknown. Libraries were made using 5' RACE. The sequencer was a NextSeq 500. The raw public data were reprocessed by TCRdb itself: fastp quality trimming at Q25, MiXCR clonotype calling, in-frame beta chains only. Rows with one shared CDR3 protein collapse into an entry with the most common genes and DNA. The sample table lists 9,000 or so distinct CDR3 sequences, approximately 2.9% of them with a count of one. The ten largest clones capture roughly 15% of the sample. The sequences come from lung tumor tissue, collected at surgery. Receptors originate from a male donor with early-stage non-small cell lung cancer.

This clonotype was seen many times. The V call is TRBV11-2, the J call TRBJ2-2; D possibly matches TRBD1 or TRBD2 (5 bases each). V was pared by 6 bases and J by 6 bases, with 20 bases between. Germline V gene sequence: CDR1 SGHAT, CDR2 FQNNGV. CDR3 length equals 16 residues. The CDR3 DNA is TGTGCCAGCAGGGGTTCCGGGACCGGTGGACCCGGGGAGCTGTTTTTT. This translates into CASRGSGTGGPGELFF.

By share, this clonotype ranks as medium-sized. This sequence joins TRBV6-2 or TRBV6-3 and TRBJ2-5; TRBD1 matches at 9 bases. J was trimmed by 3 bases and V by 3 bases; bases with no gene match: 11. Germline V CDR1 and CDR2: MNHEY, SVGEGT. CDR3 size: 17 residues. Here the CDR3 reads CASSYYQGTGTEETQYF. The CDR3 DNA follows: TGTGCCAGCAGTTATTATCAGGGGACAGGGACTGAAGAGACCCAGTACTTC.

This clonotype counts as medium-sized. Here the CDR3 reads CASSLVGVTDEQFF. The CDR3 region has the DNA TGTGCCAGCAGCTTAGTTGGTGTCACGGATGAGCAGTTCTTC. The genes are TRBV7-2 and TRBJ2-1; D not resolved. Germline CDR1 is SGHTA and CDR2 is FQGNSA. The CDR3 loop spans 14 amino acids. V lost 1 base, J lost 8 bases, and 12 bases lay in between.

This clonotype was detected ten times or more. The chain carries TRBV27 and TRBJ1-6; tentatively, D is TRBD1 (6 bases). The V gene lost 8 bases and the J gene lost 9 bases, with 20 bases spanning the gap. The germline V gene encodes CDR1 MNHEY and CDR2 SMNVEV (reference sequence). The CDR3 consists of 15 residues. CDR3 nucleotides: TGTGCCAGCGCCAGGGGTTGGACGGTGGTTTCACCCCTCCACTTT. Its translation is CASARGWTVVSPLHF.

This clonotype was counted ten times or more. The chain couples TRBV23-1 to TRBJ1-4; 7 nucleotides line up with TRBD1. TRBV23-1 has ORF status, its function being uncertain. The trim removed 7 bases at V and 6 bases at J, leaving 17 bases unmatched. This CDR3 spans 17 amino acids. CDR3 amino acids: CASNPALQTGRDEKLFF. The CDR3 DNA reads TGCGCCAGCAACCCCGCCCTCCAGACAGGGCGGGATGAAAAACTGTTTTTT.

This clonotype appeared many times. The chain links TRBV20-1 to TRBJ2-3; TRBD2 agrees at 12 bases. Germline V lookup: CDR1 DFQATT, CDR2 SNEGSKA (reference sequence). J lost 0 bases, V lost 3 bases, and 13 bases had no gene match. The CDR3 spans 19 residues. The CDR3: CSARRLLAGGPLSTDTQYF. CDR3 DNA: TGCAGTGCTAGGAGGCTTCTAGCGGGGGGGCCCCTCAGCACAGATACGCAGTATTTT.

Ten or more counts support this clonotype. This chain connects TRBV20-1 to TRBJ1-5; no definite D call. V was clipped by 3 bases and J by 2 bases, with 11 bases between them. CDR3 length: 14 amino acids. Germline V gives CDR1 DFQATT, CDR2 SNEGSKA (reference sequence). The CDR3 nucleotides read TGCAGTGCTAGTCCCCGATTGGGCAATCAGCCCCAGCATTTT. This gives the protein CSASPRLGNQPQHF.

This clonotype occurred many times. The rearrangement uses TRBV5-1 and TRBJ2-3; D is tentatively TRBD1 or TRBD2 (7 bases each). Between the trimmed V and J ends, which lost 6 bases and 1 base, there was a span of 18 bases. This CDR3 is built from 16 residues. Germline V lookup: CDR1 SGHRS, CDR2 YFSETQ. CDR3 loop: CASKSGRGGGTDTQYF. The CDR3 DNA reads TGCGCCAGCAAGTCCGGCAGGGGGGGGGGCACAGATACGCAGTATTTT.